This TCR beta chain was documented in a study of cytomegalovirus exposure and HLA in healthy donors. For the study at large: About 180 million T cells yielded 100 million or so unique TCR beta sequences in earlier analysis.

Study findings and constraints: Rarity characterized most TCR sequences, yet some public TCRs appeared in many donors. In a later analysis, a missense DCLRE1C variant was linked to TCR beta V- and J-gene trimming.

PCR primers comprised 60 Vbeta and 13 Jbeta primers. Some clones are missing from TCRdb's copy, which holds only in-frame ones; the method was immunoSEQ multiplex PCR. The sample gives under 150,000 clones, roughly 69% of which show up once; roughly 3% is in the top ten. Comment on this clone: What it recognizes is unknown.

This clonotype originated in a human donor in good health. Sequencing input: PBMCs.

The CDR3 here is CASSVRTRGYTF. DNA of the CDR3: TGTGCCAGCAGTGTACGTACGAGGGGCTACACCTTC. This rearrangement joins TRBV28 to TRBJ1-2; D is undetermined. The CDR3 has 12 amino acids. CDR1 is MDHEN, CDR2 SYDVKM, per germline. V dropped 5 bases and J dropped 8 bases, with 12 bases sitting between them.